Below, one TCR beta chain is given with its context. Trimming removed 4 bases from V and 3 bases from J, with 19 bases in between. The CDR3 has 15 residues. Germline V CDR1 and CDR2: DFQATT, SNEGSKA (reference sequence). Regions amplified from RNA transcripts were the TCR beta CDR3 regions. Researchers ran a first-round RT-PCR on the TCR CDR3 using the HTBI primer set. Each CDR3 protein gets one entry after TCRdb re-called the multiplex PCR reads with MiXCR. The table has under 550,000 distinct CDR3 sequences, about 20% seen once. Used for diagnoses were clinical symptoms, serum thyroxine and TRAb, thyroid ultrasound and orbital computed tomography. Source material for PBMCs was less than 12 ml fresh peripheral blood. This sample is part of a study of T cells in Graves' hyperthyroidism and ophthalmopathy. Study-wide context: Peripheral blood was taken when the disease was first diagnosed, before any treatment began.

The V and J genes are TRBV20-1 and TRBJ2-7; D may match TRBD1 or TRBD2 (5 bases each). The TCR was taken from a man in his forties with Graves' ophthalmopathy. Sample: blood. The CDR3 sequence is CSATKAGTAGYEQYF. CDR3 coding DNA: TGCAGTGCTACTAAGGCCGGGACCGCAGGCTACGAGCAGTACTTC.